Below are 20 T cell receptor beta chains sequenced from a single sample in a study of T cell repertoires in cytomegalovirus infection. TCRdb reprocessed the reads with MiXCR, giving one entry per CDR3 protein. The sample includes 250,000 to 400,000 distinct CDR3 sequences, about 25% of them seen just once. Their recognized antigens are unknown. Sequencing was performed on cultured PBMCs, taken from culture after CMV antigen stimulation. The receptors here all came from a human donor in good health (CMV status not recorded). Some clones in this sample may be carry-over from other donors' samples.

This clonotype was counted at least ten times. The chain carries TRBV7-6 and TRBJ2-3, with TRBD1 matching 12 bases. Trimming cost V 0 bases and J 4 bases; bases outside gene matches: 5. The CDR3 length is 17 residues. The germline gives CDR1 SGHVS, CDR2 FNYEAQ. The CDR3 DNA is TGTGCCAGCAGCTTAGCCGGGACAGGGGGCTTCCCAGATACGCAGTATTTT. This codes for CASSLAGTGGFPDTQYF. The full variable domain, its missing parts supplied by reference TRBV7-6 and TRBJ2-3, is GAGVSQSPRYKVTKRGQDVALRCDPISGHVSLYWYRQALGQGPEFLTYFNYEAQQDKSGLPNDRFSAERPEGSISTLTIQRTEQRDSAMYRCASSLAGTGGFPDTQYFGPGTRLTVL.

This clonotype was recorded a few times. This chain uses TRBV7-2 with TRBJ2-3, with TRBD2 matching 8 bases. The CDR3 has 14 amino acids. CDR1 and CDR2 from the germline V gene are SGHTA and FQGNSA. The V segment lost 5 bases and the J segment 5 bases; nucleotides outside the gene matches: 6. CDR3 sequence (DNA): TGTGCCAGCAGCAAAGCGGGAGCCGTAGATACGCAGTATTTT. Its protein is CASSKAGAVDTQYF.

This clonotype has a handful of counts. The chain links TRBV12-3 or TRBV12-4 to TRBJ1-2; D perhaps matches TRBD1 (5 bases). Trimming cost V 7 bases and J 0 bases, with 18 bases left between them. This CDR3 has 16 residues. The CDR3 DNA reads as TGTGCCAGCACCCTAGTTCGGGGGGTAGCTAACTATGGCTACACCTTC. Protein product: CASTLVRGVANYGYTF.

The chain has TRBV4-1 and TRBJ1-5; D may be TRBD1 (5 bases). Germline V gene data show CDR1 as MGHRA and CDR2 as YSYEKL. V gave up 0 bases and J gave up 4 bases, with 13 bases separating them. This CDR3 spans 16 amino acids. The CDR3 spells CASSQEDDSFNQPQHF. The DNA of the CDR3 is TGCGCCAGCAGCCAAGAGGATGACAGCTTTAATCAGCCCCAGCATTTT.

This chain connects TRBV10-3 to TRBJ2-3; 10 bases map to TRBD1. Per the germline V gene, CDR1 is ENHRY and CDR2 is SYGVKD. V was pared by 11 bases and J by 6 bases, with 14 bases of the junction left unmatched. CDR3 size: 15 residues. This CDR3 is CAAKTGTGESDTQYF. CDR3 sequence (DNA): TGTGCCGCCAAAACCGGGACAGGGGAATCTGATACGCAGTATTTT.

This clonotype turned up a few times. The chain couples TRBV15 to TRBJ2-5, with 7 nucleotides matching TRBD2. V lost 3 bases to trimming and J lost 2 bases; unmatched junction nucleotides: 3. The CDR3 has 14 amino acids. Germline-derived CDR1 and CDR2 are LNHNV and YYDKDF (reference sequence). The CDR3 sequence: CATSRGGIQETQYF. Written as DNA, the CDR3 is TGTGCCACCAGCAGGGGGGGGATACAAGAGACCCAGTACTTC.

This chain links TRBV12-3 or TRBV12-4 with TRBJ1-2; unclear D gene. V dropped 3 bases and J dropped 4 bases, with 9 bases sitting between them. The CDR3 contains 13 residues. CDR3 sequence: CASSFRQTYGYTF. The CDR3 nucleotides are TGTGCCAGCAGTTTTCGGCAGACCTATGGCTACACCTTC.

The chain recombines TRBV28 with TRBJ2-1; tentative D call: TRBD1 (5 bases). V lost 5 bases to trimming and J lost 11 bases, with 7 bases between them. The CDR3 has 10 residues. CDR1 and CDR2 from the germline V gene are MDHEN and SYDVKM. This CDR3 is CASSEDKQFF. The DNA of the CDR3 is TGTGCCAGCAGTGAGGACAAGCAGTTCTTC.

This clonotype appeared many times. This chain connects TRBV7-2 to TRBJ2-7, with 9 bases fitting TRBD2. V was pared by 1 base and J by 6 bases, with 10 bases of the junction left unmatched. The V gene's germline CDR1 is SGHTA and CDR2 FQGNSA. The CDR3 is 16 residues long. CDR3 loop: CASSLVSAGGVGEQYV. CDR3 in DNA: TGTGCCAGCAGCTTAGTCTCAGCGGGAGGTGTGGGCGAGCAGTACGTC.

The chain carries TRBV19 and TRBJ2-1; possible D gene TRBD2, 6 bases. The CDR3 loop spans 15 amino acids. The germline V gene encodes CDR1 LNHDA and CDR2 SQIVND (reference sequence). V lost 1 base to trimming and J lost 8 bases, with 15 bases between them. CDR3 amino acids: CASSIAERAGHEQFF. As DNA, the CDR3 is TGTGCCAGTAGTATAGCCGAGCGGGCCGGACATGAGCAGTTCTTC.

This clonotype was detected only a few times. The CDR3 region is CATSKSAAGTRNPGELFF. In DNA form, the CDR3 reads TGTGCCACCAGCAAAAGCGCTGCCGGGACTAGAAATCCCGGGGAGCTGTTTTTT. This sequence joins TRBV15 and TRBJ2-2; 8 bases are a match to TRBD2. V lost 4 bases to trimming and J lost 6 bases; unmatched junction nucleotides: 16. The CDR3 loop spans 18 amino acids. Looked up from germline, CDR1 is LNHNV and CDR2 is YYDKDF (reference sequence).

The V gene is TRBV20-1, the J gene TRBJ1-4; weak D call: TRBD1 (5 bases). CDR1 and CDR2 (germline): DFQATT, SNEGSKA (reference sequence). This CDR3 spans 16 amino acids. Deletions cut 0 bases from V and 8 bases from J, with 19 bases between. The CDR3 here is CSAREGGVGSKEKLFF. The CDR3 DNA is TGCAGTGCTAGAGAGGGAGGGGTAGGGTCGAAAGAAAAACTGTTTTTT.

This chain connects TRBV7-2 to TRBJ2-1, with D possibly matching TRBD2 (6 bases). Germline-derived CDR1 and CDR2 are SGHTA and FQGNSA. The V end lost 4 bases, the J end lost 9 bases, and 19 bases lay between the germline ends. The CDR3 is 15 amino acids. The CDR3 DNA reads TGTGCCAGCAGCTCCGGGACTTCCCAAAAACTTGAGCAGTTCTTC. As protein: CASSSGTSQKLEQFF. Combining the CDR3 with reference TRBV7-2 and TRBJ2-1 gives the whole variable domain GAGVSQSPSNKVTEKGKDVELRCDPISGHTALYWYRQSLGQGLEFLIYFQGNSAPDKSGLPSDRFSAERTGGSVSTLTIQRTQQEDSAVYLCASSSGTSQKLEQFFGPGTRLTVL.

In its sample, this clonotype was seen a few times. The rearrangement uses TRBV29-1 and TRBJ1-1; 8 bases are a match to TRBD1. V shed 5 bases and J 5 bases; nucleotides not matched to a gene: 13. CDR1 and CDR2 from the germline V gene are SQVTM and ANQGSEA. This CDR3 has 15 amino acids. CDR3 in amino acids: CSVPIRTGKGTEAFF. DNA for the CDR3: TGCAGCGTTCCGATCCGGACAGGGAAAGGTACTGAAGCTTTCTTT.

V usage is TRBV7-9 and J usage is TRBJ2-6; D assignment may be TRBD1 or TRBD2 (5 bases each). Trimming shortened V by 5 bases and J by 2 bases, and 31 bases separated the two germline ends. Germline V gene data show CDR1 as SEHNR and CDR2 as FQNEAQ (reference sequence). CDR3 length: 22 residues. The CDR3 is CASSQSPGDSIDGTTGANVLTF. CDR3 DNA: TGTGCCAGCAGCCAATCCCCAGGTGATTCGATTGACGGGACCACTGGGGCCAACGTCCTGACTTTC. Based on the CDR3 plus reference TRBV7-9 and TRBJ2-6, the full variable domain is DTGVSQNPRHKITKRGQNVTFRCDPISEHNRLYWYRQTLGQGPEFLTYFQNEAQLEKSRLLSDRFSAERPKGSFSTLEIQRTEQGDSAMYLCASSQSPGDSIDGTTGANVLTFGAGSRLTVL.

The DNA for the CDR3 is TGTGCCAGCAGAAGCGGCGGGAGGGGCTACGAGCAGTACTTC. It encodes CASRSGGRGYEQYF. The rearrangement uses TRBV28 and TRBJ2-7; 9 bases fit TRBD2. The CDR3 totals 14 residues. V shed 6 bases, J shed 3 bases, and the junction held 6 bases outside the gene matches. Germline values: CDR1 MDHEN, CDR2 SYDVKM. Supplemented by reference TRBV28 and TRBJ2-7, the full variable domain reads DVKVTQSSRYLVKRTGEKVFLECVQDMDHENMFWYRQDPGLGLRLIYFSYDVKMKEKGDIPEGYSVSREKKERFSLILESASTNQTSMYLCASRSGGRGYEQYFGPGTRLTVT.

This clonotype was picked up many times. The gene calls are TRBV7-2 and TRBJ2-7; 7 bases agree with TRBD2. This CDR3 is 15 amino acids long. V gave up 3 bases and J gave up 4 bases; unmatched junction bases: 9. Germline assignment: CDR1 SGHTA and CDR2 FQGNSA. The CDR3 loop reads CASSFLWGGEYEQYF. The CDR3 nucleotides read TGTGCCAGCAGCTTTCTCTGGGGAGGGGAATACGAGCAGTACTTC.

The chain is built from TRBV7-2 and TRBJ2-7; 12 nucleotides line up with TRBD2. The germline gives CDR1 SGHTA, CDR2 FQGNSA. V lost 3 bases, J lost 0 bases, and 6 bases stayed unmatched. The CDR3 loop spans 17 amino acids. The CDR3 nucleotides are TGTGCCAGCAGCTTCCTAGCGGGAGGGCGATACTCCTACGAGCAGTACTTC. Protein: CASSFLAGGRYSYEQYF.

V is TRBV4-1 and J is TRBJ1-3; D not certain. Germline values: CDR1 MGHRA, CDR2 YSYEKL. V was cut by 0 bases and J by 0 bases, with 9 bases left in between. CDR3 length: 16 amino acids. In nucleotides, the CDR3 is TGCGCCAGCAGCCAAGATCAATCAGTCTCTGGAAACACCATATATTTT. Residues: CASSQDQSVSGNTIYF.

This clonotype was counted a few times. The V call is TRBV28, the J call TRBJ2-7, with 13 nucleotides matching TRBD2. Trimming took 5 bases from V and 4 from J; bases not matched to a gene: 8. Looked up from germline, CDR1 is MDHEN and CDR2 is SYDVKM. CDR3 length: 16 residues. CDR3 amino acids: CASSPLLAGGPYEQYV. Written as DNA, the CDR3 is TGTGCCAGCAGTCCCCTACTAGCGGGAGGGCCTTACGAGCAGTACGTC.